In its sample, the clone carrying this TCR beta chain was seen a few times. The antigen remains undetermined. Each CDR3 protein gets one entry after TCRdb re-called the 5' RACE reads with MiXCR. The sample holds more than 200,000 distinct CDR3 sequences; more than 20% are singletons and the top ten take over 0.55%. Trimming removed 6 bases at V and 6 bases at J, with 14 bases between. The CDR3 sequence is 14 residues long. The sample belongs to a study of CD8 T cells in ankylosing spondylitis. Study conclusions and caveats: Clones tied to disease were said to be significantly enriched in matched ankylosing spondylitis synovial fluid. Some of the motif variants had earlier been found in reactive arthritis patients' fluid and blood. What seemed typical of ankylosing spondylitis blood was a TCR beta motif built from about eight highly homologous variants.

The chain links TRBV12-3 or TRBV12-4 to TRBJ2-2; D gene unclear. Sequencing was done on a sample of blood, either unsorted or a sorted T cell fraction (not recorded which). This receptor was taken from a male donor with ankylosing spondylitis or in good health (not recorded which). The CDR3 DNA follows: TGTGCCAGCAGACCGGGTCCTCGCTCCGGGGAGCTGTTTTTT. Residues: CASRPGPRSGELFF.